Included here is one T cell receptor beta chain sequence, with context. Original processing notes: The authors estimated nucleated cell counts from reference gene primer amplification. Using immunoSEQ multiplex PCR, the repertoire was profiled, and TCRdb retains in-frame clones only, with some absent. V, J and clone size reflect that table, while D and trimming were determined from the DNA. The sample holds approximately 150,000 clones, more than 70% seen once. These data come from a study of blood T cell repertoires in COVID-19. For the study at large: Both acute and convalescent COVID-19 samples were obtained from the United States, Italy and Spain. The cDNA or gDNA used as material had been derived from T cells, B-cell-depleted T cells, or PBMCs.

This sequence was found in a woman aged 55-70 years with acute or convalescent COVID-19. Specimen: peripheral blood.

The CDR3 DNA is TGTGCCAGCAGCTTATATGGGGGGTCTAATGAAAAACTGTTTTTT. It encodes CASSLYGGSNEKLFF. The chain employs TRBV7-9 and TRBJ1-4; TRBD1 might be the D (5 bases). CDR3 size: 15 residues. Germline V CDR1 and CDR2: SEHNR, FQNEAQ (reference sequence). V gave up 2 bases and J gave up 3 bases, with 10 bases separating them.